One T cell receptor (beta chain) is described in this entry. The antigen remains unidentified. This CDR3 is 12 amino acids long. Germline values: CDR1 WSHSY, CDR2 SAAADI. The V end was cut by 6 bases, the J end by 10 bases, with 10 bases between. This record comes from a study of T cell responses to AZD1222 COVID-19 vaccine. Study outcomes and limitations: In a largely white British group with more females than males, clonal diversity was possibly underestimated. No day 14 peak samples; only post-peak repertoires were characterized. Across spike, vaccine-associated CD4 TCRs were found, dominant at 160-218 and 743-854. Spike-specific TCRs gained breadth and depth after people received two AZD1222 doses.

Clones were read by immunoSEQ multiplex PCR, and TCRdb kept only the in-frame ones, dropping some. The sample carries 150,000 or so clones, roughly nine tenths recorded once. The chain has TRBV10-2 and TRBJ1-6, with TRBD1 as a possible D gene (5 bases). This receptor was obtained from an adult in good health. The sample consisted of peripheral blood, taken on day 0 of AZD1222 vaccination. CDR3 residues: CASRGGTSPLHF. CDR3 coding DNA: TGCGCCAGCAGGGGTGGGACCTCACCCCTCCACTTT.